The entry below gives a single T cell receptor beta chain sequence along with its context. This CDR3 contains 14 residues. Germline V CDR1 and CDR2: MDHEN, SYDVKM. V lost 6 bases, J lost 4 bases, and 5 bases stayed unmatched. The sample comes from a study of shared clonotypes between healthy human individuals. Assay: immunoSEQ multiplex PCR; the TCRdb copy retains only in-frame clones and omits some. Among about 230,000 clones listed, 50% to 75% were seen once. The receptor was derived from a man aged 25 to 40 in good health. Sequencing was done on a sample of memory CD4+ T cells sorted from blood. The subset: CD45RA-negative fraction. The chain carries TRBV28 and TRBJ1-2; TRBD1 matches at 10 bases. The CDR3: CASRLGTGAYGYTF. For the CDR3, the DNA is TGTGCCAGCAGGCTAGGGACAGGGGCCTATGGCTACACCTTC.